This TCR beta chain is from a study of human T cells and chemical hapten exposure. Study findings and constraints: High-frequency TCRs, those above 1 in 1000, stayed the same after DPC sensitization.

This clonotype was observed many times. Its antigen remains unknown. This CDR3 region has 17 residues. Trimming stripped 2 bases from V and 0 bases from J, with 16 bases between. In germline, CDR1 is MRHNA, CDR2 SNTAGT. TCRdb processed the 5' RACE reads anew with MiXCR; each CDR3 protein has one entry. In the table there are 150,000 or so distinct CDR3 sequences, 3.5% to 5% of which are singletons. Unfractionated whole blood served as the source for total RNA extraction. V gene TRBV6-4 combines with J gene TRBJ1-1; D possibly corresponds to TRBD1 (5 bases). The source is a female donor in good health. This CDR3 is CASSDRTPARMNTEAFF. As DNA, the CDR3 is TGTGCCAGCAGTGACCGGACACCTGCAAGAATGAACACTGAAGCTTTCTTT.